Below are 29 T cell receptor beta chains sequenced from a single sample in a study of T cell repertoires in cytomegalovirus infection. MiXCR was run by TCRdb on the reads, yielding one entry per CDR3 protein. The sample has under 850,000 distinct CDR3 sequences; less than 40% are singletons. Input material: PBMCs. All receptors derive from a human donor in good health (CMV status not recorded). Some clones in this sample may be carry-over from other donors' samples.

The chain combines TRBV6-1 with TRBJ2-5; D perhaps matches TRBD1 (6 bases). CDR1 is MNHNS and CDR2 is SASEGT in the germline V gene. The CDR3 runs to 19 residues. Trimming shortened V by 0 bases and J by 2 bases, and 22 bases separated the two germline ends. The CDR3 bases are TGTGCCAGCAGTGAAGCGCTTCATTACGTGAGGGGGTCGCAAGAGACCCAGTACTTC. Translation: CASSEALHYVRGSQETQYF.

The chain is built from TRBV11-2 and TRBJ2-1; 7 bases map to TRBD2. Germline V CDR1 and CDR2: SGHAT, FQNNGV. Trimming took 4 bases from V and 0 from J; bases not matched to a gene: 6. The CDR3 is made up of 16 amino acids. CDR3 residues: CASSWSGGSSYNEQFF. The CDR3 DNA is TGTGCCAGCAGCTGGTCCGGCGGGAGCTCCTACAATGAGCAGTTCTTC.

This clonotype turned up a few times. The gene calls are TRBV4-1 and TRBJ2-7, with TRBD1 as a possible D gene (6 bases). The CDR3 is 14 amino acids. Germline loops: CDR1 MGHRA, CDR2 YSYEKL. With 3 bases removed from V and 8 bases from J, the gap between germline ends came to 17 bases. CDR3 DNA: TGCGCCAGCAGCCATCTCGGTGACACAGGGAAGCAGTACTTC. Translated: CASSHLGDTGKQYF.

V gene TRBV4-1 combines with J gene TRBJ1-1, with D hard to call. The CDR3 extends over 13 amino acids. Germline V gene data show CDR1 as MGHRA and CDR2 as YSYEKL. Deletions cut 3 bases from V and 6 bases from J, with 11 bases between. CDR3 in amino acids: CASSHLGFAEAFF. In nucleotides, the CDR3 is TGCGCCAGCAGCCACTTAGGGTTCGCTGAAGCTTTCTTT.

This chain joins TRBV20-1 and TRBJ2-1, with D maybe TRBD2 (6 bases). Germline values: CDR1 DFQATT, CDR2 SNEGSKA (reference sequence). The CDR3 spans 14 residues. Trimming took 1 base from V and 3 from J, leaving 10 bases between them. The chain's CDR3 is CSARVADYYNEQFF. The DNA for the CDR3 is TGCAGTGCTAGAGTAGCGGACTACTACAATGAGCAGTTCTTC.

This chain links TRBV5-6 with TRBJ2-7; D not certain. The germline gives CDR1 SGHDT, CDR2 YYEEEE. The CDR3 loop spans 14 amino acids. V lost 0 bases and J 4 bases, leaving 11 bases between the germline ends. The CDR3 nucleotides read TGTGCCAGCAGCTTGGCACCGTCCGGTTACGAGCAGTACTTC. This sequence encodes CASSLAPSGYEQYF.

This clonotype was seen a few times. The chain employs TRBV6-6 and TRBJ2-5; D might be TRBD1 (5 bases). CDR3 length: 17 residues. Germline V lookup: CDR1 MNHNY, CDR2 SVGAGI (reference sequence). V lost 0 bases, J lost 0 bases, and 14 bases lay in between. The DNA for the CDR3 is TGTGCCAGCAGTTACTCAGCAGGGAATTCTTACCAAGAGACCCAGTACTTC. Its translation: CASSYSAGNSYQETQYF.

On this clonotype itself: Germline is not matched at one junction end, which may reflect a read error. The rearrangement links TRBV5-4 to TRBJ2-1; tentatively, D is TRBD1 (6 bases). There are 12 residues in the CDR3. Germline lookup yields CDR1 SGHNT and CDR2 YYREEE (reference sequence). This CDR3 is CGSSLTGNEQFF. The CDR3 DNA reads TGTGGCAGCAGCTTAACAGGGAATGAGCAGTTCTTC.

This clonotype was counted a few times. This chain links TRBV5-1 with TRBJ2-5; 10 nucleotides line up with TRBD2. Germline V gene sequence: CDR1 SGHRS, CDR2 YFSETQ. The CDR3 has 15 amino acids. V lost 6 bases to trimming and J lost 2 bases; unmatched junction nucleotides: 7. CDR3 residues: CASTSGGAWQETQYF. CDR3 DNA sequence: TGCGCCAGCACCAGCGGGGGGGCCTGGCAAGAGACCCAGTACTTC.

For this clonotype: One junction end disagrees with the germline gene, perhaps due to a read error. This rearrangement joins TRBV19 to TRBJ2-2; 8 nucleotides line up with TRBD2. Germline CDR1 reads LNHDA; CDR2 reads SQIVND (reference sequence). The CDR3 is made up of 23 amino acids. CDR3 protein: CASSPPRRTIGGAGMLPTGDLFF. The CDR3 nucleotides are TGTGCCAGTAGTCCCCCTCGCCGTACTATCGGGGGGGCCGGGATGCTACCCACCGGGGATCTGTTTTTT.

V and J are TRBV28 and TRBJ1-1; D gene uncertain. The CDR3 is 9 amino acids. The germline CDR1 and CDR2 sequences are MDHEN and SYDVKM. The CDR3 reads CAWRTEAFF. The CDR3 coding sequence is TGTGCATGGCGAACTGAAGCTTTCTTT. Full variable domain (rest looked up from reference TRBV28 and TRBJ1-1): DVKVTQSSRYLVKRTGEKVFLECVQDMDHENMFWYRQDPGLGLRLIYFSYDVKMKEKGDIPEGYSVSREKKERFSLILESASTNQTSMYLCAWRTEAFFGQGTRLTVV.

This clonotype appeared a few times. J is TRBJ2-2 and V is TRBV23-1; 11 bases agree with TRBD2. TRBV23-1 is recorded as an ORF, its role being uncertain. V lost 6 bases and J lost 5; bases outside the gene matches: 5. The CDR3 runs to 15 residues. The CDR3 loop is CASRKTSGKTGELFF. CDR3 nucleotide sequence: TGCGCCAGCAGAAAGACTAGCGGGAAGACCGGGGAGCTGTTTTTT.

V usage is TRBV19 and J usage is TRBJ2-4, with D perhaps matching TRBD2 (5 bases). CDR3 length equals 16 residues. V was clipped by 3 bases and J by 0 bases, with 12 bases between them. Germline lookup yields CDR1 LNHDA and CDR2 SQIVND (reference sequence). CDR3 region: CASSISGILAKNIQYF. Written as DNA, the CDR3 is TGTGCCAGTAGTATTTCGGGGATCTTAGCCAAAAACATTCAGTACTTC.

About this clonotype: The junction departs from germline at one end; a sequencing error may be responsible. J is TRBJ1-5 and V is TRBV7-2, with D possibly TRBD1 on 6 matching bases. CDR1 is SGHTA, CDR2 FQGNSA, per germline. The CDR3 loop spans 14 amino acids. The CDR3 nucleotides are TGTGCCAGCAGCCTAGGACAGTACAATCAGCCCCAGCATTGG. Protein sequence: CASSLGQYNQPQHW.

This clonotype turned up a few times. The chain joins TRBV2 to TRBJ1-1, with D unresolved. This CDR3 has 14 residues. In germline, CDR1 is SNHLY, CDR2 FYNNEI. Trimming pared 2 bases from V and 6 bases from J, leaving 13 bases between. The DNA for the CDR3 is TGTGCCAGCAGTGAACCTGCCCTAGTTCCTGAAGCTTTCTTT. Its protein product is CASSEPALVPEAFF.

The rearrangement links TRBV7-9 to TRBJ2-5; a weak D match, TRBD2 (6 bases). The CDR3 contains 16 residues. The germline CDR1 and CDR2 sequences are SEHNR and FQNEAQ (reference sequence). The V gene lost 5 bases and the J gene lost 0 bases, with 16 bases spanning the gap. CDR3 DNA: TGTGCCAGCAGCCGACGGCAAATAGCGGACCAAGAGACCCAGTACTTC. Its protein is CASSRRQIADQETQYF.

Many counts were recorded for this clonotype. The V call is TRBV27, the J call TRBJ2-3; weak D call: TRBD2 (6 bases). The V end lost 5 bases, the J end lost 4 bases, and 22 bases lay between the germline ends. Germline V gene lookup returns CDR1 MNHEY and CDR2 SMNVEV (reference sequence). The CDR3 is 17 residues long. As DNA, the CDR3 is TGTGCCAGCAGTACGCGGGACCACAAATTTGGACCAGATACGCAGTATTTT. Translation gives CASSTRDHKFGPDTQYF.

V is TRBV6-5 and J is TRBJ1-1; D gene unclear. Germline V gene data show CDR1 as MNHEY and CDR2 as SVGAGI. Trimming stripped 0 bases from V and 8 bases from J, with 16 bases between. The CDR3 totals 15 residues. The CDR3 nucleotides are TGTGCCAGCAGTTACTCGACTGGCCCCGAGGGAGAAGCTTTCTTT. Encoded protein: CASSYSTGPEGEAFF.

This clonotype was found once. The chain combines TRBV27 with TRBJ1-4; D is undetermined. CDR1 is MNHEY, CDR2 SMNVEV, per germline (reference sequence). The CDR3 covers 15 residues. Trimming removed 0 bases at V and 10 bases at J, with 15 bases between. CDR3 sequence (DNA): TGTGCCAGCAGTTTATCAGTTTGGGGAGGAGGAAAACTGTTTTTT. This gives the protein CASSLSVWGGGKLFF.

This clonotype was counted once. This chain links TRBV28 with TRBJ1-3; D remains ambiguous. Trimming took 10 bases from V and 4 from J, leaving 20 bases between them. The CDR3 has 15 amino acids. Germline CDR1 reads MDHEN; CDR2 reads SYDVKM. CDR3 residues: CATDPSVIPGNTIYF. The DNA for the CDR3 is TGTGCCACCGACCCCTCAGTTATTCCCGGAAACACCATATATTTT.

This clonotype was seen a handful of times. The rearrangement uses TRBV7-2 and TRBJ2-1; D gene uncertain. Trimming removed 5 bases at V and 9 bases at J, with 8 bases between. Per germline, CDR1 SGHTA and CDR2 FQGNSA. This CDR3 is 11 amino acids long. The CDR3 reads CASSARSEQFF. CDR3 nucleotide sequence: TGTGCCAGCAGCGCCCGTTCTGAGCAGTTCTTC.

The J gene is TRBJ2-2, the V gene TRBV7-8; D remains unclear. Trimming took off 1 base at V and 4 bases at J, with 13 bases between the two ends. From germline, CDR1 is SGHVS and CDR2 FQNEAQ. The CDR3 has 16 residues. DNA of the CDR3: TGTGCCAGCAGCTTAGGACGCGGTATAGGCACCGGGGAGCTGTTTTTT. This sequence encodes CASSLGRGIGTGELFF.

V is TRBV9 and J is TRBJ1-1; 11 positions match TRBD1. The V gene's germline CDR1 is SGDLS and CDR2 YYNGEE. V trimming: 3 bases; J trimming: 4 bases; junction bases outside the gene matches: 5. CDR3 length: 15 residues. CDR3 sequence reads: CASSGVGTGGTEAFF. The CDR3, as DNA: TGTGCCAGCAGCGGGGTCGGGACAGGGGGCACTGAAGCTTTCTTT.

The CDR3 here is CAISVAGVKGQPQHF. The CDR3 nucleotides are TGTGCCATCAGTGTAGCAGGGGTCAAGGGTCAGCCCCAGCATTTT. V is TRBV10-3 and J is TRBJ1-5; tentative D call: TRBD1 (6 bases). This CDR3 has 15 residues. Germline CDR1 is ENHRY and CDR2 is SYGVKD. Between the trimmed V and J ends, which lost 4 bases and 6 bases, there was a span of 16 bases.

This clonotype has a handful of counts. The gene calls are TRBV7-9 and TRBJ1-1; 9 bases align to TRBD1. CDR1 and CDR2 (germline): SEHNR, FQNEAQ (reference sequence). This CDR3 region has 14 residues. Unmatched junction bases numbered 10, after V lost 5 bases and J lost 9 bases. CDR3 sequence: CASSGGTGKIKAFF. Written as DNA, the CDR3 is TGTGCCAGCAGCGGGGGGACAGGGAAAATAAAAGCTTTCTTT.

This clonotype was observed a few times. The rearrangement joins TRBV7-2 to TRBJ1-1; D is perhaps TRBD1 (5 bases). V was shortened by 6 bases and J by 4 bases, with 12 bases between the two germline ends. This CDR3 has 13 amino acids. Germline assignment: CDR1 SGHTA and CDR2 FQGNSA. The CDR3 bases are TGTGCCAGCAGGCAGGGAGTGGGCACTGAAGCTTTCTTT. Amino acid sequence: CASRQGVGTEAFF.

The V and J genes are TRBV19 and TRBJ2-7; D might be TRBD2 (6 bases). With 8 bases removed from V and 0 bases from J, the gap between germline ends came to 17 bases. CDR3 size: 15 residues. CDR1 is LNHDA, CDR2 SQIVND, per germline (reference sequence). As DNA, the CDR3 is TGTGCCAGTGGCGATCGGAGTAGCGGCTCCTACGAGCAGTACTTC. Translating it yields CASGDRSSGSYEQYF. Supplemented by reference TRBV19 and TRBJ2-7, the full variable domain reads DGGITQSPKYLFRKEGQNVTLSCEQNLNHDAMYWYRQDPGQGLRLIYYSQIVNDFQKGDIAEGYSVSREKKESFPLTVTSAQKNPTAFYLCASGDRSSGSYEQYFGPGTRLTVT.

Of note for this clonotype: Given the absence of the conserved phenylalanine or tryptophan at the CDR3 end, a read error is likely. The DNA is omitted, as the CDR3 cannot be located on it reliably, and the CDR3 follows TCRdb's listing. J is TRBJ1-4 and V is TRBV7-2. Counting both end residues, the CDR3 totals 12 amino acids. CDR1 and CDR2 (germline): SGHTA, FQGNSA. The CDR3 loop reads CDSSLGERKLCC.

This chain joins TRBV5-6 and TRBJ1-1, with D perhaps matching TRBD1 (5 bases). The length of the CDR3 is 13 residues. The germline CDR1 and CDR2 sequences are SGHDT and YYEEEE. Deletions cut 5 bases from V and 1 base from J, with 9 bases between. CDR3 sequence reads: CASRSGTNTEAFF. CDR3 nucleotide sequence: TGTGCCAGCAGATCCGGGACGAACACTGAAGCTTTCTTT.